Listed here are 13 T cell receptor beta chains from one sample, sequenced in a study of T cell responses to AZD1222 COVID-19 vaccine. Repertoires were generated with immunoSEQ multiplex PCR, while TCRdb's copy carries only in-frame clones and drops some. The data contain about 81,000 clones, around 93% of them singletons. Here the sequenced sample was peripheral blood, taken 28 days after the second AZD1222 dose. The source of these receptors is an adult who received the AZD1222 COVID-19 vaccine.

The chain joins TRBV29-1 to TRBJ2-1; weak D call: TRBD1 (6 bases). The CDR3 contains 13 residues. Germline V gives CDR1 SQVTM, CDR2 ANQGSEA. Trimming cost V 4 bases and J 5 bases, with 12 bases left between them. Here the CDR3 DNA reads TGCAGCGTTGCTGAGGGGACAAACAATGAGCAGTTCTTC. The encoded protein is CSVAEGTNNEQFF.

V and J are TRBV28 and TRBJ1-5; D unresolved. The CDR3 length is 12 residues. V shed 7 bases and J shed 3 bases, with 7 bases lying between them. The germline gives CDR1 MDHEN, CDR2 SYDVKM. The CDR3 region has the DNA TGTGCCAGCATAGACTCCAATCAGCCCCAGCATTTT. Its protein product is CASIDSNQPQHF.

The chain uses TRBV6-6 and TRBJ2-1; TRBD2 matches at 11 bases. Germline CDR1 and CDR2: MNHNY and SVGAGI (reference sequence). Trimming removed 5 bases from V and 1 base from J; junction bases left unmatched: 13. CDR3 size: 19 residues. CDR3 bases: TGTGCCAGCAGTCGAGCTAGCGGGAGGATCGCATGGTCCTACAATGAGCAGTTCTTC. As protein: CASSRASGRIAWSYNEQFF.

The gene calls are TRBV18 and TRBJ2-2; D remains ambiguous. This CDR3 is built from 15 residues. Deletions cut 1 base from V and 3 bases from J, with 9 bases between. Per the germline V gene, CDR1 is KGHSH and CDR2 is LQKENI. CDR3: CASSPRSTDTGELFF. CDR3 nucleotide sequence: TGTGCCAGCTCACCACGAAGCACGGACACCGGGGAGCTGTTTTTT.

The chain uses TRBV2 and TRBJ2-5; D gene uncertain. Germline V gene data show CDR1 as SNHLY and CDR2 as FYNNEI. The CDR3 covers 11 residues. V lost 1 base and J lost 5, with 2 bases in between. CDR3 sequence reads: CASSEGETQYF. In DNA form, the CDR3 reads TGTGCCAGCAGTGAAGGGGAGACCCAGTACTTC.

The chain uses TRBV3-1 (or the pseudogene TRBV3-2) and TRBJ2-6, with D possibly being TRBD1 (6 bases). The CDR3 is 20 residues long. Germline V gives CDR1 LGHDT, CDR2 YNNKEL (reference sequence). Trimming took off 1 base at V and 0 bases at J, with 19 bases between the two ends. The CDR3 DNA sequence: TGTGCCAGCAGCCAAGCCAAGGGACACCCGGGGCCCTCTGGGGCCAACGTCCTGACTTTC. Its translation: CASSQAKGHPGPSGANVLTF.

V gene TRBV28 combines with J gene TRBJ2-2, with no clear D. The CDR3 runs to 13 residues. V lost 4 bases and J lost 7, with 10 bases in between. Per germline, CDR1 MDHEN and CDR2 SYDVKM. CDR3 sequence reads: CASSSLVVGELFF. In DNA form, the CDR3 reads TGTGCCAGCAGTTCCCTGGTGGTCGGGGAGCTGTTTTTT.

The CDR3 DNA reads as TGCGCCAGCAGCTCAACCGGGACAGGGTCCCCATGGGAGCAGTTCTTC. Translation: CASSSTGTGSPWEQFF. The chain employs TRBV5-1 and TRBJ2-1; TRBD1 matches 9 bases. The germline gives CDR1 SGHRS, CDR2 YFSETQ. The CDR3 extends over 16 amino acids. V gave up 3 bases and J gave up 10 bases; unmatched junction bases: 14.

This clone has just a few counts. CDR3 coding DNA: TGTGCCAGCGTCTTAGCGGGAGACTACGAGCAGTACTTC. Its protein product is CASVLAGDYEQYF. The chain combines TRBV28 with TRBJ2-7; 9 nucleotides agree with TRBD2. CDR1 is MDHEN and CDR2 is SYDVKM in the germline V gene. The CDR3 runs 13 residues. V lost 8 bases, J lost 3 bases, and 5 bases stayed unmatched.

This clone showed up just once. The chain combines TRBV19 with TRBJ1-5; D uncertain. This CDR3 has 17 amino acids. Trimming pared 3 bases from V and 1 base from J, leaving 16 bases between. Germline lookup yields CDR1 LNHDA and CDR2 SQIVND (reference sequence). The CDR3: CASSIPPRDLSNQPQHF. The CDR3 nucleotides are TGTGCCAGTAGTATCCCGCCACGAGATCTGAGCAATCAGCCCCAGCATTTT.

The rearrangement joins TRBV19 to TRBJ2-7, with TRBD2 matching 10 bases. Per germline, CDR1 LNHDA and CDR2 SQIVND (reference sequence). Unmatched junction bases numbered 8, after V lost 6 bases and J lost 6 bases. There are 14 residues in the CDR3. The CDR3: CASREREGLGEQYF. The CDR3 nucleotides read TGTGCCAGTAGGGAGCGGGAGGGCCTGGGCGAGCAGTACTTC. The full variable domain, rest sourced from reference TRBV19 and TRBJ2-7, is DGGITQSPKYLFRKEGQNVTLSCEQNLNHDAMYWYRQDPGQGLRLIYYSQIVNDFQKGDIAEGYSVSREKKESFPLTVTSAQKNPTAFYLCASREREGLGEQYFGPGTRLTVT.

V and J are TRBV3-1 (or the pseudogene TRBV3-2) and TRBJ1-2; a weak D match, TRBD1 (6 bases). This CDR3 comprises 15 residues. The V and J ends lost 0 bases and 4 bases respectively, with 12 bases between them. Per the germline V gene, CDR1 is LGHDT and CDR2 is YNNKEL (reference sequence). CDR3 sequence reads: CASSQEGARAYGYTF. In nucleotides, the CDR3 is TGTGCCAGCAGCCAAGAGGGGGCCAGAGCCTATGGCTACACCTTC.

The chain recombines TRBV11-2 with TRBJ2-7; 9 bases agree with TRBD2. Germline values: CDR1 SGHAT, CDR2 FQNNGV. V trimming: 5 bases; J trimming: 3 bases; junction bases outside the gene matches: 11. The CDR3 length is 16 residues. CDR3 DNA: TGTGCCAGCAGCCCTGCTTCTCCTAGCGGGGACTACGAGCAGTACTTC. Translation: CASSPASPSGDYEQYF. Full variable domain (outside the CDR3, taken from reference TRBV11-2 and TRBJ2-7): EAGVAQSPRYKIIEKRQSVAFWCNPISGHATLYWYQQILGQGPKLLIQFQNNGVVDDSQLPKDRFSAERLKGVDSTLKIQPAKLEDSAVYLCASSPASPSGDYEQYFGPGTRLTVT.